This record looks at one TCR beta chain sequence and its context. What it recognizes is unknown. The data originate from a study of T cells in Graves' hyperthyroidism and ophthalmopathy. Study-wide results and caveats: Peripheral blood also featured most of the thyroid clonotypes expanded above 0.001.

Amplified TCR beta CDR3 regions derived from RNA transcripts. In the first-round RT-PCR of the TCR CDR3, the HTBI primer set was used. TCRdb re-called the multiplex PCR reads through MiXCR, storing one row per CDR3 protein. The sample yields roughly 180,000 distinct CDR3 sequences, over 15% seen once. Hyperthyroidism had been newly diagnosed in patients aged 18 to 65, and its duration was under 2 months. Clinical symptoms, serum thyroxine, TRAb, thyroid ultrasound and orbital computed tomography informed diagnoses. The germline V gene has CDR1 MDHEN and CDR2 SYDVKM. This CDR3 has 18 amino acids. The V end was cut by 3 bases, the J end by 1 base, with 18 bases between.

The sample consisted of blood. The clonotype originates from a woman aged 45-59 years with Graves' hyperthyroidism. V is TRBV28 and J is TRBJ1-4; TRBD1 might be the D (5 bases). CDR3 in amino acids: CASSFHQEGRKTNEKLFF. The DNA of the CDR3 is TGTGCCAGCAGTTTTCATCAGGAGGGGAGGAAAACTAATGAAAAACTGTTTTTT.